Listed here are 17 T cell receptor beta chains from one sample, sequenced in a study of identical twins. TCRdb processed the 5' RACE reads anew with MiXCR; each CDR3 protein has one entry. The sample has hundreds of thousands of distinct CDR3 sequences, 8.5% to 9% seen once. The data also belong to a second study, concerning yellow fever vaccine responses in identical twins.

The specimen was PBMCs. These receptor sequences come from a woman aged 18-29 years in good health.

This chain connects TRBV6-1 to TRBJ2-3, with 8 bases identical to TRBD2. CDR3 size: 13 residues. J lost 5 bases, V lost 8 bases, and 6 bases had no gene match. Germline V CDR1 and CDR2: MNHNS, SASEGT. CDR3 DNA sequence: TGTGCCAGCTCCGGGGGGGGGATAGATACGCAGTATTTT. Protein sequence: CASSGGGIDTQYF.

Written as DNA, the CDR3 is TGTGCCAGCAGTCCCCGACAGGGGGCGGGGGGGTCTGCCTACAATGAGCAGTTCTTC. Protein sequence: CASSPRQGAGGSAYNEQFF. This sequence joins TRBV27 and TRBJ2-1, with TRBD1 as a possible D gene (10 bases). V lost 5 bases, J lost 2 bases, and 25 bases lay in between. Looked up from germline, CDR1 is MNHEY and CDR2 is SMNVEV (reference sequence). The CDR3 is 19 residues long.

This clonotype has at least ten counts. The V call is TRBV4-2, the J call TRBJ2-7; D unresolved. In germline, CDR1 is LGHNA, CDR2 YNFKEQ. V lost 1 base and J 6 bases, leaving 13 bases between the germline ends. This CDR3 region has 14 residues. CDR3 nucleotides: TGTGCCAGCAGCCAAGCCGGCCTTAGTGGCGAGCAGTACTTC. Its protein is CASSQAGLSGEQYF.

At least ten counts were recorded for this clonotype. The chain couples TRBV15 to TRBJ2-3; 7 bases match TRBD1. This CDR3 comprises 15 residues. The ends lost 3 bases at V and 0 bases at J; junction bases unmatched: 3. Germline V CDR1 and CDR2: LNHNV, YYDKDF (reference sequence). Written as DNA, the CDR3 is TGTGCCACCAGCAGCGGGACAGCAAGCACAGATACGCAGTATTTT. It codes for CATSSGTASTDTQYF.

The sample holds a few counts of this clonotype. The rearrangement links TRBV27 to TRBJ1-2, with D possibly TRBD1 on 5 matching bases. V was pared by 4 bases and J by 2 bases, with 20 bases between. The CDR3 is 17 residues long. CDR1 is MNHEY and CDR2 is SMNVEV in the germline V gene (reference sequence). CDR3 sequence (DNA): TGTGCCAGCAGTTCCTCCCCATCTCCGGGACCCAACTATGGCTACACCTTC. Amino acids: CASSSSPSPGPNYGYTF.

This clonotype appeared many times. CDR3 coding DNA: TGTGCCAGCAGCTTGACAGGGCTAAATGAAAAACTGTTTTTT. Encoded protein: CASSLTGLNEKLFF. The chain has TRBV7-8 and TRBJ1-4, with 7 positions matching TRBD1. Germline V gene data show CDR1 as SGHVS and CDR2 as FQNEAQ. The J segment lost 5 bases and the V segment lost 3 bases, leaving 3 bases of the junction unmatched. The CDR3 runs 14 residues.

This clonotype showed up many times. The chain joins TRBV7-8 to TRBJ1-5, with TRBD1 as a possible D gene (5 bases). Trimming left V 5 bases short and J 5 bases short, with 19 bases between. The germline CDR1 and CDR2 sequences are SGHVS and FQNEAQ. The CDR3 length is 16 residues. The chain's CDR3 is CASSPMNRGRDQPQHF. The DNA of the CDR3 is TGTGCCAGCAGCCCAATGAACCGAGGCAGGGATCAGCCCCAGCATTTT.

The chain carries TRBV10-3 and TRBJ2-5, with 12 bases lining up with TRBD2. This CDR3 spans 15 amino acids. J gave up 7 bases and V 7 bases, and 10 bases lay outside the gene matches. The germline V gene encodes CDR1 ENHRY and CDR2 SYGVKD. The CDR3 is CAIKTSGGSGWTQYF. CDR3 bases: TGTGCCATCAAGACTAGCGGGGGCTCTGGTTGGACCCAGTACTTC.

The table lists this clonotype with a few counts. V is TRBV6-1 and J is TRBJ2-2; D is uncertain. The ends were cut back, 5 bases at V and 3 bases at J, with 19 bases in the middle. Germline CDR1 reads MNHNS; CDR2 reads SASEGT. The CDR3 extends over 17 amino acids. The CDR3 sequence is CASSNAPRGWDTGELFF. The CDR3 DNA reads TGTGCCAGCAGTAACGCTCCTCGTGGGTGGGACACCGGGGAGCTGTTTTTT.

This clonotype occurred many times. J is TRBJ2-7 and V is TRBV29-1, with 12 bases fitting TRBD2. Germline V gene lookup returns CDR1 SQVTM and CDR2 ANQGSEA. The CDR3 extends over 16 amino acids. The V gene end was trimmed by 0 bases and the J gene end by 2 bases; junction bases not matched to a gene: 5. The CDR3, as DNA: TGCAGCGTTGAAGAGTCAGCTAGCGGGAGGGCCTACGAGCAGTACTTC. This translates into CSVEESASGRAYEQYF.

This clonotype was picked up many times. The rearrangement links TRBV12-3 or TRBV12-4 to TRBJ2-2, with 11 positions matching TRBD2. V shed 6 bases, J shed 1 base, and the junction held 7 bases outside the gene matches. The CDR3 is 17 amino acids. This CDR3 reads CASSSRGLAVNTGELFF. CDR3 in DNA: TGTGCCAGCAGCTCCAGGGGACTAGCGGTGAACACCGGGGAGCTGTTTTTT.

The V and J genes are TRBV14 and TRBJ2-2; D unclear. Trimming stripped 4 bases from V and 4 bases from J, with 10 bases between. In germline, CDR1 is SGHDN, CDR2 FVKESK. The length of the CDR3 is 14 residues. The CDR3 region has the DNA TGTGCCAGCAGCCCTAACGACCGCACCGGGGAGCTGTTTTTT. This codes for CASSPNDRTGELFF.

This clonotype was recorded many times. The rearrangement uses TRBV12-3 or TRBV12-4 and TRBJ2-3; D uncertain. With 4 bases removed from V and 4 bases from J, the gap between germline ends came to 18 bases. CDR3 length equals 16 residues. In DNA form, the CDR3 reads TGTGCCAGCAGTTACGGAATGGACCTCCGCGCAGATACGCAGTATTTT. Translating it yields CASSYGMDLRADTQYF.

This clonotype was seen at least ten times. This rearrangement joins TRBV12-3 or TRBV12-4 to TRBJ1-5, with D possibly matching TRBD1 (6 bases). The ends were cut back, 0 bases at V and 7 bases at J, with 10 bases in the middle. This CDR3 is 14 amino acids long. CDR3 sequence reads: CASSLAGGQQPQHF. In nucleotides, the CDR3 is TGTGCCAGCAGTTTAGCGGGGGGGCAGCAGCCCCAGCATTTT.

This clonotype has at least ten counts. The gene calls are TRBV20-1 and TRBJ2-1; 10 nucleotides match TRBD1. Per germline, CDR1 DFQATT and CDR2 SNEGSKA (reference sequence). The CDR3 contains 18 residues. V shed 0 bases and J 3 bases; nucleotides not matched to a gene: 11. CDR3 bases: TGCAGTGCTAGAGATCTGGACAGGGGGAGGACGATCTACAATGAGCAGTTCTTC. Translation: CSARDLDRGRTIYNEQFF.

There are a few counts of this clonotype. The chain is built from TRBV28 and TRBJ1-5; D is unresolved. The germline CDR1 and CDR2 sequences are MDHEN and SYDVKM. CDR3 size: 12 residues. The ends were cut back, 7 bases at V and 7 bases at J, with 11 bases in the middle. Written as DNA, the CDR3 is TGTGCCAGCACAGGAGGGCAACAGCCCCAGCATTTT. Translated: CASTGGQQPQHF.

This clonotype turned up a few times. The CDR3 sequence: CASSPTGRPQETQYF. In DNA form, the CDR3 reads TGTGCCAGCAGCCCTACCGGACGGCCCCAAGAGACCCAGTACTTC. This rearrangement joins TRBV6-1 to TRBJ2-5, with D unresolved. V lost 6 bases to trimming and J lost 1 base, with 15 bases between them. CDR3 length equals 15 residues. The germline V gene has CDR1 MNHNS and CDR2 SASEGT.